Listed below are T cell receptor beta chains from one sample, sequenced in a study of a mutant IDH1 vaccine in newly diagnosed glioma. The antigens of these receptors remain unknown. The repertoire was sequenced with immunoSEQ multiplex PCR; TCRdb's copy has only in-frame clones and lacks some. Of approximately 37,000 clones in the sample, 82% are singletons; the top ten hold around 20%. Here the sequenced sample was PBMCs, taken from a glioma patient whose treatment included an IDH1 peptide vaccine. The receptors shown here come from a man aged 18 to 29 with glioma. Some clones in this sample may be carry-over from other donors' samples. Each CDR3 is given with its conserved first and last residue. Fields, in order: D gene, V gene, clone size, J gene, CDR3 protein, CDR3 DNA. D genes are given only for firm matches. For some rows the clone size is stated as once, few or many, or as a class when expanded; others skip it.

TRBD1	TRBV27	NA	TRBJ1-2	CASSSGQDYGYTF	TGTGCCAGCAGTTCCGGACAGGACTATGGCTACACCTTC
NA	TRBV4-3	NA	TRBJ2-2	CASSQDRGNTGELFF	TGCGCCAGCAGCCAAGACAGGGGGAACACCGGGGAGCTGTTTTTT
NA	TRBV5-4	NA	TRBJ1-2	CASSLWGSDYGYTF	TGTGCCAGCAGCTTGTGGGGTAGTGACTATGGCTACACCTTC
TRBD1	TRBV15	NA	TRBJ2-6	CATRGQGVDSGANVLTF	TGTGCCACCCGGGGACAGGGGGTGGACTCTGGGGCCAACGTCCTGACTTTC
TRBD2	TRBV7-9	NA	TRBJ2-7	CASSLGGGSYEQYF	TGTGCCAGCAGCCTCGGGGGAGGGTCCTACGAGCAGTACTTC
NA	TRBV7-9	NA	TRBJ1-5	CASSLGGYSNQPQHF	TGTGCCAGCAGCTTAGGAGGTTATAGCAATCAGCCCCAGCATTTT
NA	TRBV7-9	NA	TRBJ1-1	CASSLGGLGLFF	TGTGCCAGCAGCTTAGGAGGATTAGGGCTCTTCTTT
TRBD1	TRBV29-1	NA	TRBJ2-1	CSVEGDRANNEQFF	TGCAGCGTTGAGGGGGACAGGGCCAACAATGAGCAGTTCTTC
NA	TRBV12-5	NA	TRBJ1-3	CASGRGGNTIYF	TGTGCTAGTGGCCGCGGTGGAAACACCATATATTTT
NA	TRBV29-1	NA	TRBJ1-2	CSAADHYGYTF	TGCAGCGCGGCGGACCACTATGGCTACACCTTC
NA	TRBV18	NA	TRBJ2-3	CASSPSQADTQYF	TGTGCCAGCTCACCTTCACAGGCAGATACGCAGTATTTT
TRBD1	TRBV25-1	few	TRBJ1-1	CASSVTGTGNTEAFF	TGTGCCAGCAGTGTTACCGGGACAGGGAACACTGAAGCTTTCTTT
TRBD2	TRBV7-8	NA	TRBJ2-2	CASSFRAGAGTGELFF	TGTGCCAGCAGCTTTAGGGCGGGAGCGGGCACCGGGGAGCTGTTTTTT
NA	TRBV5-1	NA	TRBJ1-1	CASSSRGGNTEAFF	TGCGCCAGCAGCTCAAGGGGGGGGAACACTGAAGCTTTCTTT
NA	TRBV7-2	NA	TRBJ1-6	CASSLPLVGGIGSPLHF	TGTGCCAGCAGCTTACCGTTGGTCGGGGGAATAGGTTCACCCCTCCACTTT
TRBD1	TRBV5-1	NA	TRBJ1-6	CASGQGGSPLHF	TGCGCCAGCGGACAGGGCGGGTCACCCCTCCACTTT
TRBD1	TRBV28	NA	TRBJ1-2	CASSLSGQLGYGYTF	TGTGCCAGCAGTTTATCGGGACAGCTGGGCTATGGCTACACCTTC
TRBD1	TRBV5-1	NA	TRBJ2-7	CASSFASGDRGQYF	TGCGCCAGCAGCTTCGCCTCGGGTGACAGGGGGCAGTACTTC
NA	TRBV30	NA	TRBJ1-2	CAWSVLRQRYGYTF	TGTGCCTGGAGTGTACTTAGACAGAGATATGGCTACACCTTC
NA	TRBV30	NA	TRBJ2-1	CAWSSGAHNEQFF	TGTGCCTGGAGTTCAGGGGCCCACAATGAGCAGTTCTTC
NA	TRBV9	once	TRBJ2-1	CASSVGTDSYNEQFF	TGTGCCAGCAGCGTCGGGACTGACTCCTACAATGAGCAGTTCTTC
NA	TRBV28	few	TRBJ1-5	CASITGFNQPQHF	TGTGCCAGCATCACAGGGTTCAATCAGCCCCAGCATTTT
NA	TRBV28	NA	TRBJ1-2	CASGGNYGYTF	TGTGCCAGCGGGGGAAACTATGGCTACACCTTC
NA	TRBV9	NA	TRBJ2-1	CASSAPRGGLGNEQFF	TGTGCCAGCAGCGCACCAAGGGGCGGCCTGGGGAATGAGCAGTTCTTC
NA	TRBV15	NA	TRBJ2-5	CATSRGLGAQETQYF	TGTGCCACCAGCAGGGGGTTAGGGGCACAAGAGACCCAGTACTTC
TRBD1	TRBV7-9	NA	TRBJ1-3	CASQQGASGNTIYF	TGTGCCAGTCAACAGGGGGCATCTGGAAACACCATATATTTT
NA	TRBV7-9	NA	TRBJ1-6	CASRSVAGHSPLHF	TGTGCCAGCAGGTCCGTGGCAGGGCATTCACCCCTCCACTTT
NA	TRBV11-2	NA	TRBJ1-1	CASSASGSAHTEAFF	TGTGCCAGCAGCGCTTCAGGGTCGGCCCACACTGAAGCTTTCTTT
TRBD1	TRBV7-8	NA	TRBJ1-5	CASSLRDRVLGQPQHF	TGTGCCAGCAGCTTACGGGACAGGGTTCTTGGTCAGCCCCAGCATTTT